This section outlines one TCR beta chain sequence together with its context. Its cognate antigen has yet to be identified. From the germline J gene comes the end of the CDR3, since the read stops 3 residues before it. This entry is derived from a study of T cells in women clearing cervical HPV infection (dated by TCRdb to 2017 to 2018). For the wider study: Cases were about 25 women with histologically confirmed HPV16-related CIN3 or worse, including a couple of invasive cancers. Controls were 25 women whose single incident HPV16 infection cleared within 12 months without precancer or cancer developing. Blood from cases was drawn at the visit where the lesion was first identified, while blood from controls was drawn once the infection was no longer detected. For cases, a median interval of roughly 150 days, with an interquartile range of 90 to 200 days, was observed between lesion detection and blood sampling. Because only a few women had HLA typing data, the possibility that HLA type acted as a confounder could not be ruled out. Nested within Costa Rica's Guanacaste HPV Natural History Study, an exploratory proof-of-principle case-control study compared TCR repertoires across cervical HPV16 outcomes. Cases were matched to controls by age within five years and by the year the sample was collected. Cases had a median age of around 32 years and controls had a median age of 38, with no significant differences in baseline characteristics. The parent cohort enrolled roughly 9,300 women aged 18 or older in Guanacaste, Costa Rica, in 1993 to 1994 and followed the women for approximately seven years. As quality controls, five blinded duplicates were added to each group, bringing the total to approximately 60 samples made up of roughly 50 participants and approximately 10 replicates. The full study reports these points: Significantly higher TCR repertoire richness was observed in CIN3+ cases than in controls across sequencing depths, whereas no difference in evenness was found. The cross-sectional design could not show whether the associations came before the infection or were a result of it, and neither effector/memory subsets nor HPV-specific T cells were isolated. Random forest classifiers that combined richness and V gene abundances separated cases from controls with an estimated AUC of roughly 0.83. TRBV6-7 relative abundance was lower in cases than in controls (0.11% versus 0.16%; Bonferroni P = 0.0008). Because T-cell numbers per sample were unknown, differences in richness could reflect varying T-cell content rather than repertoire biology.

V is pruned by 5 bases and J by 0 bases, leaving 4 bases of the junction without a gene match. CDR1 and CDR2 are read off the germline V gene (reference sequence) as SGHNT and YYREEE. Taken from cysteine to phenylalanine, the CDR3 has 14 residues. Shown are 33 bases from within the CDR3, in frame from base 1. Using the immunoSEQ assay, multiplex PCR amplified TCR beta CDR3 regions from an average of about 1.1 ug of genomic DNA per sample. Primer bias was corrected in the assay by using a complete synthetic TCR repertoire to establish an amplification baseline. Amplicons were sequenced on the Illumina platform. Per the original workflow: Sequence errors were corrected by clustering with frequency ratios and a modified nearest-neighbor algorithm, and the sequences were then analyzed in the immunoSEQ Analyzer using IMGT gene definitions. TCR richness and evenness were averaged over 20 rarefaction repeats at each rarefaction depth, excluding samples with fewer sequences than the depth. Wilcoxon rank sum tests with FDR correction were used to compare relative abundances of V, D and J genes between the groups. In the blinded duplicates, the intraclass correlation was approximately 95% for TCR richness and averaged 76.4% across more than 65 gene segments. TCRdb's version of the immuneACCESS table is confined to in-frame rearrangements and falls short of the full clone set. An unresolved V gene accounts for under half of the shortfall where checked; the remainder is of unknown origin. V, J and clone size were drawn from that table, and D and trimming were deduced from the DNA. This specimen's table enumerates tens of thousands of clones. About 1.6% of the sample belongs to the ten largest clones.

Every participant had a single incident cervical HPV16 infection, and women with prevalent HPV16 infections were excluded. Cervical HPV DNA was detected by MY09/MY11 PCR, and genotyping was performed by dot-blot hybridization. Fifteen mL of heparinized blood were centrifuged, and the buffy coat was split into aliquots, frozen at -30 degrees C, and then kept at -80 degrees C. QIAGEN kits were used to extract genomic DNA from buffy coat specimens. The specimen sequenced was blood buffy coat. This TCR came from a woman between 18 and 70 years old with a cervical HPV16 infection that either progressed to CIN3+ or cleared (not recorded which). The V and J genes are TRBV5-4 and TRBJ1-1; TRBD1 agrees with 7 junctional bases. The sequenced part of the CDR3 DNA is TGTGCCAGCAGTCAGGGGGGCATGAACACTGAA. Its protein reads: CASSQGGMNTE. The full CDR3 reads CASSQGGMNTEAFF.